This is a list of T cell receptor beta chains from one sample in a study of identical twins. TCRdb reprocessed the 5' RACE reads via MiXCR and lists one record per CDR3 protein. The sample includes some 1,600,000 distinct CDR3 sequences, around 29% of them seen just once. Sequencing input: cord blood. Receptors originate from a newborn girl in good health. Both conserved end residues are part of each CDR3. Fields, in order: CDR3 length, J gene, clone size, D gene, V gene, CDR3 protein, CDR3 DNA. D genes are given only for firm matches. Clone size, where shown, is once, few, many, or a class for clones that have expanded.

cdr3_length: 12
j_call: TRBJ1-1
clone_size: .
d_call: .
v_call: TRBV7-9
cdr3_aa: CASSLETTEAFF
cdr3_nt: TGTGCCAGCAGCTTGGAGACCACTGAAGCTTTCTTT

cdr3_length: 15
j_call: TRBJ2-3
clone_size: .
d_call: .
v_call: TRBV2
cdr3_aa: CASSRRGASTDTQYF
cdr3_nt: TGTGCCAGCAGTCGACGGGGGGCCTCCACAGATACGCAGTATTTT

cdr3_length: 15
j_call: TRBJ2-2
clone_size: once
d_call: TRBD2
v_call: TRBV7-2
cdr3_aa: CASSLGGGGAGELFF
cdr3_nt: TGTGCCAGCAGCTTAGGGGGCGGGGGAGCCGGGGAGCTGTTTTTT

cdr3_length: 15
j_call: TRBJ1-4
clone_size: few
d_call: .
v_call: TRBV9
cdr3_aa: CASSLGGTPFEKLFF
cdr3_nt: TGTGCCAGCAGCTTGGGGGGGACCCCGTTTGAAAAACTGTTTTTT

cdr3_length: 15
j_call: TRBJ2-7
clone_size: .
d_call: TRBD1
v_call: TRBV5-1
cdr3_aa: CASSPFGTGYYEQYF
cdr3_nt: TGCGCCAGCAGCCCATTCGGGACAGGGTACTACGAGCAGTACTTC

cdr3_length: 13
j_call: TRBJ2-7
clone_size: .
d_call: .
v_call: TRBV6-1
cdr3_aa: CASSEKFTDEQYF
cdr3_nt: TGTGCCAGCAGTGAAAAATTCACCGACGAGCAGTACTTC

cdr3_length: 16
j_call: TRBJ2-2
clone_size: .
d_call: TRBD2
v_call: TRBV7-8
cdr3_aa: CASSPWRLAGSGELFF
cdr3_nt: TGTGCCAGCAGCCCATGGAGGCTAGCGGGATCCGGGGAGCTGTTTTTT

cdr3_length: 13
j_call: TRBJ2-5
clone_size: few
d_call: TRBD2
v_call: TRBV20-1
cdr3_aa: CSARGLGRKTQYF
cdr3_nt: TGCAGTGCTAGGGGACTAGGGAGGAAGACCCAGTACTTC

cdr3_length: 15
j_call: TRBJ1-2
clone_size: few
d_call: TRBD1
v_call: TRBV5-1
cdr3_aa: CASSFATTGACGYTF
cdr3_nt: TGCGCCAGCAGCTTCGCCACCACAGGGGCTTGTGGCTACACCTTC

cdr3_length: 15
j_call: TRBJ2-3
clone_size: few
d_call: .
v_call: TRBV7-2
cdr3_aa: CASSRTKVNSDTQYF
cdr3_nt: TGTGCCAGCAGCCGCACTAAGGTCAACTCAGATACGCAGTATTTT

cdr3_length: 12
j_call: TRBJ2-1
clone_size: few
d_call: .
v_call: TRBV5-1
cdr3_aa: CASEAGDNEQFF
cdr3_nt: TGCGCCAGCGAGGCAGGGGACAATGAGCAGTTCTTC

cdr3_length: 16
j_call: TRBJ1-5
clone_size: few
d_call: .
v_call: TRBV6-2/TRBV6-3
cdr3_aa: CASSYSGRGSNQPQHF
cdr3_nt: TGTGCCAGCAGTTACTCGGGAAGGGGAAGCAATCAGCCCCAGCATTTT

cdr3_length: 14
j_call: TRBJ2-3
clone_size: .
d_call: TRBD2
v_call: TRBV4-1
cdr3_aa: CASSGLAGDLTQYF
cdr3_nt: TGCGCCAGCAGTGGACTAGCGGGGGACCTTACGCAGTATTTT

cdr3_length: 14
j_call: TRBJ2-1
clone_size: few
d_call: TRBD2
v_call: TRBV20-1
cdr3_aa: CSPSSGRAGNEQFF
cdr3_nt: TGCAGTCCCTCTAGCGGGAGGGCCGGGAATGAGCAGTTCTTC

cdr3_length: 16
j_call: TRBJ2-7
clone_size: few
d_call: .
v_call: TRBV6-1
cdr3_aa: CASSEARVTGSYEQYF
cdr3_nt: TGTGCCAGCAGTGAAGCCAGGGTGACGGGGTCCTACGAGCAGTACTTC

cdr3_length: 15
j_call: TRBJ2-1
clone_size: .
d_call: TRBD1
v_call: TRBV12-3/TRBV12-4
cdr3_aa: CASSLGQAFHNEQFF
cdr3_nt: TGTGCCAGCAGTTTGGGACAGGCCTTCCACAATGAGCAGTTCTTC

cdr3_length: 14
j_call: TRBJ2-7
clone_size: few
d_call: .
v_call: TRBV20-1
cdr3_aa: CSARDRRLAYEQYF
cdr3_nt: TGCAGTGCTAGAGATCGGAGACTAGCCTACGAGCAGTACTTC

cdr3_length: 18
j_call: TRBJ2-2
clone_size: .
d_call: TRBD2
v_call: TRBV12-3/TRBV12-4
cdr3_aa: CASSTKPGTRTYTGELFF
cdr3_nt: TGTGCCAGCAGTACCAAGCCCGGGACTAGGACTTACACCGGGGAGCTGTTTTTT

cdr3_length: 11
j_call: TRBJ2-7
clone_size: .
d_call: .
v_call: TRBV24-1
cdr3_aa: CATSVGDEQYF
cdr3_nt: TGTGCCACCAGTGTTGGAGACGAGCAGTACTTC

cdr3_length: 13
j_call: TRBJ2-3
clone_size: .
d_call: .
v_call: TRBV20-1
cdr3_aa: CSARLVELDTQYF
cdr3_nt: TGCAGTGCTAGACTAGTCGAACTGGATACGCAGTATTTT

cdr3_length: 15
j_call: TRBJ1-1
clone_size: few
d_call: .
v_call: TRBV5-1
cdr3_aa: CASSLDPLMNTEAFF
cdr3_nt: TGCGCCAGCAGCTTGGATCCGCTCATGAACACTGAAGCTTTCTTT

cdr3_length: 11
j_call: TRBJ2-3
clone_size: .
d_call: .
v_call: TRBV3-1
cdr3_aa: CASSQQHTQYF
cdr3_nt: TGTGCCAGCAGCCAGCAACATACGCAGTATTTT

cdr3_length: 15
j_call: TRBJ2-1
clone_size: .
d_call: .
v_call: TRBV27
cdr3_aa: CASSPFAWLVDEQFF
cdr3_nt: TGTGCCAGCAGTCCGTTCGCATGGTTAGTCGATGAGCAGTTCTTC

cdr3_length: 13
j_call: TRBJ2-3
clone_size: .
d_call: .
v_call: TRBV10-3
cdr3_aa: CAIRSGARDTQYF
cdr3_nt: TGTGCCATCCGATCGGGGGCGAGGGATACGCAGTATTTT

cdr3_length: 14
j_call: TRBJ1-6
clone_size: .
d_call: .
v_call: TRBV20-1
cdr3_aa: CSARDRAGSSPLHF
cdr3_nt: TGCAGTGCTAGAGATCGAGCAGGGAGTTCACCCCTCCACTTT

cdr3_length: 17
j_call: TRBJ2-1
clone_size: many
d_call: TRBD2
v_call: TRBV6-6
cdr3_aa: CASTSILAGDPYNEQFF
cdr3_nt: TGTGCCAGCACCTCCATTCTAGCGGGGGACCCCTACAATGAGCAGTTCTTC

cdr3_length: 15
j_call: TRBJ2-3
clone_size: few
d_call: .
v_call: TRBV20-1
cdr3_aa: CSARDIQRPADTQYF
cdr3_nt: TGCAGTGCTAGAGATATACAGCGCCCCGCTGATACGCAGTATTTT

cdr3_length: 16
j_call: TRBJ2-1
clone_size: .
d_call: .
v_call: TRBV5-1
cdr3_aa: CSSSLGVGTSYNEQFF
cdr3_nt: TGCTCCAGCAGCTTGGGAGTGGGGACCTCCTACAATGAGCAGTTCTTC

cdr3_length: 15
j_call: TRBJ2-1
clone_size: many
d_call: TRBD2
v_call: TRBV28
cdr3_aa: CASSLAASGSDEQFF
cdr3_nt: TGTGCCAGCAGTTTAGCGGCTAGCGGGAGCGATGAGCAGTTCTTC

cdr3_length: 15
j_call: TRBJ1-5
clone_size: .
d_call: TRBD1
v_call: TRBV2
cdr3_aa: CASTVTGGAGQPQHF
cdr3_nt: TGTGCCAGCACCGTGACAGGGGGCGCTGGTCAGCCCCAGCATTTT

cdr3_length: 13
j_call: TRBJ2-5
clone_size: many
d_call: TRBD1
v_call: TRBV10-3
cdr3_aa: CAISGTGKETQYF
cdr3_nt: TGTGCCATCAGCGGGACAGGGAAAGAGACCCAGTACTTC

cdr3_length: 16
j_call: TRBJ2-1
clone_size: few
d_call: .
v_call: TRBV4-2
cdr3_aa: CASSQVRDHSYNEQFF
cdr3_nt: TGTGCCAGCAGCCAAGTCCGGGACCACTCCTACAATGAGCAGTTCTTC

cdr3_length: 14
j_call: TRBJ1-4
clone_size: .
d_call: .
v_call: TRBV5-1
cdr3_aa: CASSLGLSNEKLFF
cdr3_nt: TGTGCCAGCTCGCTCGGACTCAGTAATGAAAAACTGTTTTTT

cdr3_length: 14
j_call: TRBJ1-4
clone_size: .
d_call: .
v_call: TRBV7-9
cdr3_aa: CASSRDRRNEKLFF
cdr3_nt: TGTGCCAGCAGCCGAGACAGGCGGAATGAAAAACTGTTTTTT

cdr3_length: 14
j_call: TRBJ1-3
clone_size: .
d_call: .
v_call: TRBV7-2
cdr3_aa: CASSFSLYGDTIYF
cdr3_nt: TGTGCCAGCAGCTTTAGTCTTTATGGAGACACCATATATTTT

cdr3_length: 15
j_call: TRBJ1-4
clone_size: few
d_call: .
v_call: TRBV6-2/TRBV6-3
cdr3_aa: CASSYSRRGGEKLFF
cdr3_nt: TGTGCCAGCAGTTACTCGAGGAGGGGAGGTGAAAAACTGTTTTTT

cdr3_length: 12
j_call: TRBJ2-7
clone_size: few
d_call: .
v_call: TRBV6-1
cdr3_aa: CASSEKVYEQYF
cdr3_nt: TGTGCCAGCAGTGAAAAGGTTTACGAGCAGTACTTC

cdr3_length: 16
j_call: TRBJ1-1
clone_size: .
d_call: .
v_call: TRBV6-6
cdr3_aa: CASSPSFGEGDTEAFF
cdr3_nt: TGTGCCAGCAGTCCGTCATTTGGCGAAGGGGACACTGAAGCTTTCTTT

cdr3_length: 15
j_call: TRBJ1-2
clone_size: .
d_call: .
v_call: TRBV21-1
cdr3_aa: CAISRDSSSEYGYTF
cdr3_nt: TGTGCCATCTCCCGGGACAGCTCGTCCGAGTATGGCTACACCTTC

cdr3_length: 19
j_call: TRBJ2-3
clone_size: few
d_call: .
v_call: TRBV21-1
cdr3_aa: CASSSPFRTSGRKADTQYF
cdr3_nt: TGTGCCAGCAGCAGCCCGTTCAGGACTAGCGGGAGGAAGGCAGATACGCAGTATTTT

cdr3_length: 15
j_call: TRBJ2-7
clone_size: few
d_call: TRBD2
v_call: TRBV20-1
cdr3_aa: CSARWSGIRSYEQYF
cdr3_nt: TGCAGTGCTAGATGGAGCGGGATAAGGTCCTACGAGCAGTACTTC

cdr3_length: 13
j_call: TRBJ2-5
clone_size: .
d_call: TRBD1
v_call: TRBV6-5
cdr3_aa: CASSYDRVGTQYF
cdr3_nt: TGTGCCAGCAGTTACGACAGGGTTGGGACCCAGTACTTC

cdr3_length: 14
j_call: TRBJ1-2
clone_size: .
d_call: .
v_call: TRBV25-1
cdr3_aa: CASSELASDYGYTF
cdr3_nt: TGTGCCAGCAGTGAATTGGCCAGTGACTATGGCTACACCTTC

cdr3_length: 13
j_call: TRBJ1-6
clone_size: .
d_call: TRBD1
v_call: TRBV20-1
cdr3_aa: CSLRDRVGSPLHF
cdr3_nt: TGCAGTTTGCGGGACAGGGTGGGCTCACCCCTCCACTTT

cdr3_length: 17
j_call: TRBJ2-3
clone_size: .
d_call: .
v_call: TRBV7-9
cdr3_aa: CASSPKLATTSTDTQYF
cdr3_nt: TGTGCCAGCAGCCCAAAACTGGCTACTACTAGCACAGATACGCAGTATTTT